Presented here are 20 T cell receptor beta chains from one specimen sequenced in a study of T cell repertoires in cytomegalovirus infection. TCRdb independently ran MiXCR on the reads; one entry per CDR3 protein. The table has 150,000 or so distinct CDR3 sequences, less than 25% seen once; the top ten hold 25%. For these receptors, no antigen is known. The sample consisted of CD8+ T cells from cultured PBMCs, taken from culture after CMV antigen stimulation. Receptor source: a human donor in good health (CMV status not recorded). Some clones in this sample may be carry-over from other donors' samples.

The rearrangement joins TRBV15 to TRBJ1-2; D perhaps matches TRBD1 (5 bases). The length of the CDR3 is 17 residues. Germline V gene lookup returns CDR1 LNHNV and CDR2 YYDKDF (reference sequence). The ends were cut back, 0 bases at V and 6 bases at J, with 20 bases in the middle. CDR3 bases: TGTGCCACCAGCAGAGATCTAAGGGCGGCCCGGGACGATGGCTACACCTTC. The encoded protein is CATSRDLRAARDDGYTF.

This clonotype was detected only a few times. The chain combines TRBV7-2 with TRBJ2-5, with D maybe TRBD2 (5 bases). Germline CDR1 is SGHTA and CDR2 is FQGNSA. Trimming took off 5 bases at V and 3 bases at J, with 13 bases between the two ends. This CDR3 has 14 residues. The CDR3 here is CASSRVSREETQYF. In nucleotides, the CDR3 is TGTGCCAGCAGCCGAGTGTCGCGGGAAGAGACCCAGTACTTC.

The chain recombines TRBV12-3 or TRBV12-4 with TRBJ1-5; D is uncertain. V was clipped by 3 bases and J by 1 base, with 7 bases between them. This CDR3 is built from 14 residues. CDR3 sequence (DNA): TGTGCCAGCAGTTTTGGCATAAGCAATCAGCCCCAGCATTTT. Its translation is CASSFGISNQPQHF.

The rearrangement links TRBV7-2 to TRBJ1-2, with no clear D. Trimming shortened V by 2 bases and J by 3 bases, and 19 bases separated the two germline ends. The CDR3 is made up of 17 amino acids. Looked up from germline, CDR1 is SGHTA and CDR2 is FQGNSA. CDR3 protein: CASSLNPLDIQYYGYTF. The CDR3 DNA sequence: TGTGCCAGCAGCTTAAATCCGTTGGATATCCAGTACTATGGCTACACCTTC. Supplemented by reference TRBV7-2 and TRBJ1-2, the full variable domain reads GAGVSQSPSNKVTEKGKDVELRCDPISGHTALYWYRQSLGQGLEFLIYFQGNSAPDKSGLPSDRFSAERTGGSVSTLTIQRTQQEDSAVYLCASSLNPLDIQYYGYTFGSGTRLTVV.

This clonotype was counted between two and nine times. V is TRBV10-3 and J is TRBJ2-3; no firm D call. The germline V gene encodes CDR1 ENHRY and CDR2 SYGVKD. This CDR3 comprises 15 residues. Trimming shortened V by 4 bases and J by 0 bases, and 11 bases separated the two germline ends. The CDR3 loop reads CAISGISQSTDTQYF. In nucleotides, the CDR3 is TGTGCCATCAGTGGGATCAGCCAGAGCACAGATACGCAGTATTTT.

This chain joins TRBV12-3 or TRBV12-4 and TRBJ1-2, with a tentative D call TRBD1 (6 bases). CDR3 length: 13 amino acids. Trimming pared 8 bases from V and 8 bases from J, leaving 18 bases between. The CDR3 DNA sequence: TGTGCCAGCGTGGGCGGGGCAGGGGTCGGCTACACCTTC. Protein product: CASVGGAGVGYTF.

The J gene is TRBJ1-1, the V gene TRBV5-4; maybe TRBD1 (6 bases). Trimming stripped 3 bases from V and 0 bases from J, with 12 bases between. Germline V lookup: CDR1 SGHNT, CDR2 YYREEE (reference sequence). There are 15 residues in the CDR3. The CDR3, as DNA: TGTGCCAGCAGCTGGGGACAACTCATGAACACTGAAGCTTTCTTT. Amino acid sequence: CASSWGQLMNTEAFF.

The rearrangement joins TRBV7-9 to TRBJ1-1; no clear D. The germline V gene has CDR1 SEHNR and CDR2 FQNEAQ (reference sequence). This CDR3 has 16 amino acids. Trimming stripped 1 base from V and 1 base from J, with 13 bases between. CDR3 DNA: TGTGCCAGCAGCTTAGACCCCCCACGGGAGAACACTGAAGCTTTCTTT. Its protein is CASSLDPPRENTEAFF.

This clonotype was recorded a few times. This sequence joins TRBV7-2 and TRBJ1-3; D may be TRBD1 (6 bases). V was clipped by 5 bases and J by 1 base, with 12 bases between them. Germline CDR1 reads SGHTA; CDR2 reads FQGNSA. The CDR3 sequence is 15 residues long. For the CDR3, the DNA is TGTGCCAGCAGCATCGACAGGAGTTCTGGAAACACCATATATTTT. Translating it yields CASSIDRSSGNTIYF. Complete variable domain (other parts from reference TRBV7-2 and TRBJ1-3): GAGVSQSPSNKVTEKGKDVELRCDPISGHTALYWYRQSLGQGLEFLIYFQGNSAPDKSGLPSDRFSAERTGGSVSTLTIQRTQQEDSAVYLCASSIDRSSGNTIYFGEGSWLTVV.

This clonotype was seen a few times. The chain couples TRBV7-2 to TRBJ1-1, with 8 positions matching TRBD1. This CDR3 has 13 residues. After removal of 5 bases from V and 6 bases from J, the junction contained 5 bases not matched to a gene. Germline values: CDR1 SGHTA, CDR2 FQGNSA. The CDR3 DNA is TGTGCCAGCAGCCACAGGGGGATCCCTGAAGCTTTCTTT. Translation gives CASSHRGIPEAFF.

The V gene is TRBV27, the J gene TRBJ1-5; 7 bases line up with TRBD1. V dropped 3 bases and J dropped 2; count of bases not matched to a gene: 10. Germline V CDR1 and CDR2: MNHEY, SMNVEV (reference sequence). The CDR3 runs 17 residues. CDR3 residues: CASSLRATGLGNQPQHF. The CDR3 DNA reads TGTGCCAGCAGTTTGAGGGCGACAGGGCTGGGCAATCAGCCCCAGCATTTT.

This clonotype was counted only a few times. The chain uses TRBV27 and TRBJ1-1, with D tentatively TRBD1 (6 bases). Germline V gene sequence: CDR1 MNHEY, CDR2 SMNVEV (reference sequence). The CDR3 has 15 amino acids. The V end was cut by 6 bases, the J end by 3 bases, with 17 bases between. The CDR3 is CASRTHREGDTEAFF. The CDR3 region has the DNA TGTGCCAGCAGGACCCACAGGGAAGGGGACACTGAAGCTTTCTTT.

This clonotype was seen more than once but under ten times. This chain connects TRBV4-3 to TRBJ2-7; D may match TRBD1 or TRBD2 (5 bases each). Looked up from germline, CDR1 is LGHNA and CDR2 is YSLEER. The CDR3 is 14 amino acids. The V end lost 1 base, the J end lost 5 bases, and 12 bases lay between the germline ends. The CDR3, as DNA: TGCGCCAGCAGCCAAGTTCAGGGAGTCCACGAGCAGTACTTC. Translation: CASSQVQGVHEQYF.

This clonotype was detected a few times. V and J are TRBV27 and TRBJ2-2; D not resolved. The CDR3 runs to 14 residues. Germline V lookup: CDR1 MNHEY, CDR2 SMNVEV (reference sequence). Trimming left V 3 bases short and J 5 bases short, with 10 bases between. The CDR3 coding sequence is TGTGCCAGCAGTTTCCGACTGACAACCGGGGAGCTGTTTTTT. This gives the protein CASSFRLTTGELFF.

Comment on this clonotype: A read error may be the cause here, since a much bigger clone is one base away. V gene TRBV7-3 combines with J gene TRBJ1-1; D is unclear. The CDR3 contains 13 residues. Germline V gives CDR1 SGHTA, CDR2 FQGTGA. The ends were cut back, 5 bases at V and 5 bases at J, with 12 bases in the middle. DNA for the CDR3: TGTGCCAGCAGCCCCTCAGGAGCGACTGAAGCTTTCTTT. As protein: CASSPSGATEAFF.

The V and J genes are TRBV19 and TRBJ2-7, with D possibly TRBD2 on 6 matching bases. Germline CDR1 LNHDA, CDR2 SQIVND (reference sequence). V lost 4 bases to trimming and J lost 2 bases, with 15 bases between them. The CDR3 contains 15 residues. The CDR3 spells CASSKIRDWTYEQYF. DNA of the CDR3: TGTGCCAGTAGTAAAATCCGGGACTGGACCTACGAGCAGTACTTC.

DNA for the CDR3: TGCGCCAGCAGCCAAGGGACAGGGTACGAGCAGTACTTC. The encoded protein is CASSQGTGYEQYF. V usage is TRBV4-1 and J usage is TRBJ2-7, with 8 bases aligning to TRBD1. After removal of 1 base from V and 4 bases from J, the junction contained 0 bases not matched to a gene. Germline CDR1 MGHRA, CDR2 YSYEKL. This CDR3 is built from 13 residues.

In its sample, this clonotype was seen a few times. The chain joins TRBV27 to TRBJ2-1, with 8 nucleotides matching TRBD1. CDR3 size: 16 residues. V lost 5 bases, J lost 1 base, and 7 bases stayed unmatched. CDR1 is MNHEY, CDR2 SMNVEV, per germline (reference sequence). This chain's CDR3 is CASSTRTGKSYNEQFF. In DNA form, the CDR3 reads TGTGCCAGCAGTACCCGGACAGGGAAGTCCTACAATGAGCAGTTCTTC.

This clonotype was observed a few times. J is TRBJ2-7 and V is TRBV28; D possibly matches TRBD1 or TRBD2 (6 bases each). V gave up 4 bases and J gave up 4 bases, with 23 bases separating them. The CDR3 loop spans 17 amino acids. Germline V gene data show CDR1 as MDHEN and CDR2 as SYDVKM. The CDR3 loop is CASSWNRDKPGEYEQYF. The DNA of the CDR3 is TGTGCCAGCAGTTGGAACAGGGACAAGCCGGGGGAGTACGAGCAGTACTTC.

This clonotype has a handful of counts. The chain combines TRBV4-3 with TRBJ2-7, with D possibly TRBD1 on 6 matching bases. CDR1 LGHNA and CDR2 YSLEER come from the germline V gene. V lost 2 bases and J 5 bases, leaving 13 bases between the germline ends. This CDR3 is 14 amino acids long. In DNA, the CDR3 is TGCGCCAGCAGCCAACAGGGGACAAAGAACGAGCAGTACTTC. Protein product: CASSQQGTKNEQYF.